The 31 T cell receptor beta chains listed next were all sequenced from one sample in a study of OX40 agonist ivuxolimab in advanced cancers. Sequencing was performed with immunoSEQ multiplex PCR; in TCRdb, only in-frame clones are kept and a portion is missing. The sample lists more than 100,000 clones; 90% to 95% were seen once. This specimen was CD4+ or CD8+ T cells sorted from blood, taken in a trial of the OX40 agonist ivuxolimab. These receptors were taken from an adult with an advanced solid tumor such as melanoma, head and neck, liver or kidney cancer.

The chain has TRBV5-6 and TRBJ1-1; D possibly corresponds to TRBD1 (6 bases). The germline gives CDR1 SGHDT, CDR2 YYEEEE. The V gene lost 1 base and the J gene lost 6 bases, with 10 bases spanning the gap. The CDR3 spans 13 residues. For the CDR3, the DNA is TGTGCCAGCAGCTTGCCGGGGGCGGCTGAAGCTTTCTTT. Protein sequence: CASSLPGAAEAFF.

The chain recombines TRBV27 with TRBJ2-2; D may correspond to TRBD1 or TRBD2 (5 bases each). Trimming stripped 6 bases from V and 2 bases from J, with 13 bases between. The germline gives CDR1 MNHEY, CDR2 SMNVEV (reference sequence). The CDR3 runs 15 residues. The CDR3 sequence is CASRLQGPNTGELFF. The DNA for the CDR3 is TGTGCCAGCAGACTCCAGGGACCCAACACCGGGGAGCTGTTTTTT.

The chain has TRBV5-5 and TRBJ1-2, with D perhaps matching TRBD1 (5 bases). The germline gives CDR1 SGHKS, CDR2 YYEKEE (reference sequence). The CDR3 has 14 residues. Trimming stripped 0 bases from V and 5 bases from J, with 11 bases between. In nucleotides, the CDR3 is TGTGCCAGCAGCTTGGGAGGGGCAGCTTATGGCTACACCTTC. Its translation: CASSLGGAAYGYTF.

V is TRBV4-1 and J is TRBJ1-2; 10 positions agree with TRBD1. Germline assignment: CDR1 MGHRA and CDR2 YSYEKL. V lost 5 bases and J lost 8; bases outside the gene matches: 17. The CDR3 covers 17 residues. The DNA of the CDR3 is TGCGCCAGCAGCTTGGACCCGGGACAGGGGAGGGCGGGGGGCTACACCTTC. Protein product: CASSLDPGQGRAGGYTF.

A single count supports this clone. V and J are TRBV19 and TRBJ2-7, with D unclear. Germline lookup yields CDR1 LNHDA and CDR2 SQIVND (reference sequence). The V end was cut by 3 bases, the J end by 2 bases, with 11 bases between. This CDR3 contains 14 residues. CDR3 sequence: CASSIGRPTYEQYF. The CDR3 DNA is TGTGCCAGTAGTATCGGCAGGCCTACCTACGAGCAGTACTTC. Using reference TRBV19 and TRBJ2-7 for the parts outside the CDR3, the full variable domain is DGGITQSPKYLFRKEGQNVTLSCEQNLNHDAMYWYRQDPGQGLRLIYYSQIVNDFQKGDIAEGYSVSREKKESFPLTVTSAQKNPTAFYLCASSIGRPTYEQYFGPGTRLTVT.

In nucleotides, the CDR3 is TGTGCCAGCAGCTCGGAGGCGGGAGTCTATGGCTACACCTTC. Translating it yields CASSSEAGVYGYTF. The V and J genes are TRBV7-9 and TRBJ1-2; D gene uncertain. CDR3 length equals 14 residues. Germline V gene data show CDR1 as SEHNR and CDR2 as FQNEAQ (reference sequence). V was trimmed by 4 bases and J by 4 bases, leaving 13 bases between them.

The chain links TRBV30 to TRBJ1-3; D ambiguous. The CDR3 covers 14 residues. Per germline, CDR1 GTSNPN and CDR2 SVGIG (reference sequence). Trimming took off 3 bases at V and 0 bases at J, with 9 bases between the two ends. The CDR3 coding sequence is TGTGCCTGGAGGCATCGTTTCTCTGGAAACACCATATATTTT. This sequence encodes CAWRHRFSGNTIYF.

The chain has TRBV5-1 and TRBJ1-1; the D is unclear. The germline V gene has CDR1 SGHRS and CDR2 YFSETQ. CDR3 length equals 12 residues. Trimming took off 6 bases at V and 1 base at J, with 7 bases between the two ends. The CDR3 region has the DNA TGCGCCAGCAAGGTCGGGAACACTGAAGCTTTCTTT. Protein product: CASKVGNTEAFF.

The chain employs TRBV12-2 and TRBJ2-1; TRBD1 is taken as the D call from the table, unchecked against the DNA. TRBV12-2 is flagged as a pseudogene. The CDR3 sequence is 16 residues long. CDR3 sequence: CASRLTKQSSYNEQFF. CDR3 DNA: TGTGCAAGTCGCTTAACCAAACAGAGCTCCTACAATGAGCAGTTCTTC.

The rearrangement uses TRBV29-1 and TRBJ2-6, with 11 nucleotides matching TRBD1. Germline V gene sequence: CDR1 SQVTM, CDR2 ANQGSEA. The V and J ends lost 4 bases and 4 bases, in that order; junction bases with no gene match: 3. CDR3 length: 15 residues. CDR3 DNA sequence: TGCAGCGTTGGGACAGGGGGCACCGGGGCCAACGTCCTGACTTTC. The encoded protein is CSVGTGGTGANVLTF.

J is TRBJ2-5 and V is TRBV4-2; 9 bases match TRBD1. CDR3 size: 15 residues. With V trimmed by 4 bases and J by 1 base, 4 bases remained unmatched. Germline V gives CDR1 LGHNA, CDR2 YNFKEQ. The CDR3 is CASSPGQGSQETQYF. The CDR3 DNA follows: TGTGCCAGCAGCCCGGGACAGGGCTCCCAAGAGACCCAGTACTTC.

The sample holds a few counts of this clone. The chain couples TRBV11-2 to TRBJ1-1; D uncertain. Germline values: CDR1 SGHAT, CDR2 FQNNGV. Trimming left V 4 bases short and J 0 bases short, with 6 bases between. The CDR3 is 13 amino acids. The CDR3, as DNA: TGTGCCAGCAGCTCACTCATGAACACTGAAGCTTTCTTT. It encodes CASSSLMNTEAFF.

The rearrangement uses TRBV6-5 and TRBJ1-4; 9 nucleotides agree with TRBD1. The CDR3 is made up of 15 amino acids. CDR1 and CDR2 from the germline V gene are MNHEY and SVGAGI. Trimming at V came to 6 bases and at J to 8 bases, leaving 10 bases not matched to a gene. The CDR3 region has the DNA TGTGCCAGCAGGACCCGGGGACAGGGTGGGGAAAAACTGTTTTTT. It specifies CASRTRGQGGEKLFF.

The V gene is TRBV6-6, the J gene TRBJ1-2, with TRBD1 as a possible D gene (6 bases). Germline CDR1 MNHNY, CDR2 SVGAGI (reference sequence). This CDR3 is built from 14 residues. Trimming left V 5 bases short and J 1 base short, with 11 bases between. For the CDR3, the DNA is TGTGCCAGCAGTGGACAGTCACTTAACTATGGCTACACCTTC. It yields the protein CASSGQSLNYGYTF.

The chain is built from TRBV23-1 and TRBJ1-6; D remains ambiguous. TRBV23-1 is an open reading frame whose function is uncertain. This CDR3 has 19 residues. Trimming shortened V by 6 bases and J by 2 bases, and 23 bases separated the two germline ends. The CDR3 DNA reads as TGCGCCAGCAGCTCGAGGGCCAAATCGGTTATCCCCTATAATTCACCCCTCCACTTT. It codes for CASSSRAKSVIPYNSPLHF.

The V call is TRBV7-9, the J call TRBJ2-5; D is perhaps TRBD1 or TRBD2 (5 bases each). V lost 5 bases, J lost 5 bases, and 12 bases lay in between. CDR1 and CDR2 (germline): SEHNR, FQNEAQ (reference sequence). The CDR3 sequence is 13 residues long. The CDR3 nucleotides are TGTGCCAGCAGCGCGCTTGGGGGTGAGACCCAGTACTTC. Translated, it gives CASSALGGETQYF.

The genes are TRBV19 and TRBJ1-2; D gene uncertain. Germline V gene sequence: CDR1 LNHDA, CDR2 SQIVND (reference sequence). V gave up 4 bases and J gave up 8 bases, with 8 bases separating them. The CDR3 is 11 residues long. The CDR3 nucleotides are TGTGCCAGTAGTAGTAACGTCGGCTACACCTTC. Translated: CASSSNVGYTF.

The DNA of the CDR3 is TGTGCCAGACATCGGGAACCCTCCTACGAGCAGTACTTC. This codes for CARHREPSYEQYF. V is TRBV6-1 and J is TRBJ2-7; a weak D match, TRBD2 (5 bases). The CDR3 is 13 residues long. Germline-derived CDR1 and CDR2 are MNHNS and SASEGT. Trimming left V 9 bases short and J 0 bases short, with 12 bases between.

The CDR3 region is CASSSPGTAGAQYF. CDR3 DNA sequence: TGTGCCAGCAGTAGCCCCGGGACAGCGGGGGCCCAGTACTTC. The chain has TRBV6-6 and TRBJ2-5; a possible D gene is TRBD2 (8 bases). The CDR3 consists of 14 residues. From germline, CDR1 is MNHNY and CDR2 SVGAGI (reference sequence). With 5 bases removed from V and 9 bases from J, the gap between germline ends came to 19 bases.

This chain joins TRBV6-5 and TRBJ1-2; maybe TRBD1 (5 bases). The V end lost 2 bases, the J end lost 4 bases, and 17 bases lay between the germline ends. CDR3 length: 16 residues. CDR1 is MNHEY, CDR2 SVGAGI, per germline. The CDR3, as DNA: TGTGCCAGCAGTTACCGGGGCGACAGTCGGGGCTATGGCTACACCTTC. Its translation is CASSYRGDSRGYGYTF.

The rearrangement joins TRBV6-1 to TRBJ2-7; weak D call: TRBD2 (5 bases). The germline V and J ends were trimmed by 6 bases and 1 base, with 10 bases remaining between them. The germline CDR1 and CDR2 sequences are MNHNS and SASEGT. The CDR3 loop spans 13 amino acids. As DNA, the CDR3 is TGTGCCAGCAGCGTCCCGGGGTCCTACGAGCAGTACTTC. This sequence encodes CASSVPGSYEQYF.

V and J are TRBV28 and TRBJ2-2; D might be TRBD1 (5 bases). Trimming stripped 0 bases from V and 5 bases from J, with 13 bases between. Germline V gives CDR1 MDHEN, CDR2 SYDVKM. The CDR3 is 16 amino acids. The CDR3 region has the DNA TGTGCCAGCAGTTTATGGAGACAGACCTCGACCGGGGAGCTGTTTTTT. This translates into CASSLWRQTSTGELFF.

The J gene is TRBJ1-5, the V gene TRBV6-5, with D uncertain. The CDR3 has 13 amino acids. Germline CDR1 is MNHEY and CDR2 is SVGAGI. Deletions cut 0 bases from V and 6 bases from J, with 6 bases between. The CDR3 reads CASSYSDGQPQHF. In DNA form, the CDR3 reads TGTGCCAGCAGTTACTCGGACGGTCAGCCCCAGCATTTT.

The CDR3 sequence is CASSPENTGRETQYF. CDR3 DNA: TGCGCCAGCAGCCCTGAGAACACTGGCAGAGAGACCCAGTACTTC. The rearrangement joins TRBV4-3 to TRBJ2-5; D remains ambiguous. CDR3 length: 15 residues. The ends were cut back, 4 bases at V and 4 bases at J, with 16 bases in the middle. The germline gives CDR1 LGHNA, CDR2 YSLEER.

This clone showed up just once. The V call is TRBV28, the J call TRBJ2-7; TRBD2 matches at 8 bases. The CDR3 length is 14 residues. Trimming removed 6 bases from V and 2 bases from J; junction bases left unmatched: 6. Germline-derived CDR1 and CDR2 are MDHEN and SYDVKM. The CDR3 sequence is CASRPPGLAYEQYF. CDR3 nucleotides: TGTGCCAGCAGACCTCCGGGACTAGCCTACGAGCAGTACTTC.

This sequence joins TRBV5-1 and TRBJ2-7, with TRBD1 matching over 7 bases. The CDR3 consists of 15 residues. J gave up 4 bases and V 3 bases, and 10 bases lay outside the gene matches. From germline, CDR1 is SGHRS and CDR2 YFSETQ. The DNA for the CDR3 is TGCGCCAGCAGCTCACTACAGGGGCGAGGGTACGAGCAGTACTTC. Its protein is CASSSLQGRGYEQYF.

CDR3 sequence reads: CASSLSWASGSFSEQFF. The DNA of the CDR3 is TGTGCCAGCAGCTTAAGCTGGGCTAGCGGGAGCTTCAGTGAGCAGTTCTTC. The chain is built from TRBV7-3 and TRBJ2-1; 10 nucleotides match TRBD2. CDR1 is SGHTA, CDR2 FQGTGA, per germline. Trimming removed 1 base from V and 9 bases from J; junction bases left unmatched: 12. This CDR3 region has 17 residues.

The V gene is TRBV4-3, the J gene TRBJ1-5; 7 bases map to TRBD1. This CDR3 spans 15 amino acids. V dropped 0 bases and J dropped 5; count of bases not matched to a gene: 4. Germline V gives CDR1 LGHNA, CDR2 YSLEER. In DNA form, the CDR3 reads TGCGCCAGCAGCCAAGATCAGGGGGAATATCAGCCCCAGCATTTT. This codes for CASSQDQGEYQPQHF.

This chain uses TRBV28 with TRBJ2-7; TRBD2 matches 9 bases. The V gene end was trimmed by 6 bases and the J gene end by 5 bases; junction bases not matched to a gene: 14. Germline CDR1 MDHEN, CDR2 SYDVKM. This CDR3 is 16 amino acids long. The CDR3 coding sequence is TGTGCCAGCAGCGACGTGGGGGGTAGCGGGAGCCACGAGCAGTACTTC. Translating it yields CASSDVGGSGSHEQYF. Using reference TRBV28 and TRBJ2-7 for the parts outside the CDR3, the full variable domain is DVKVTQSSRYLVKRTGEKVFLECVQDMDHENMFWYRQDPGLGLRLIYFSYDVKMKEKGDIPEGYSVSREKKERFSLILESASTNQTSMYLCASSDVGGSGSHEQYFGPGTRLTVT.

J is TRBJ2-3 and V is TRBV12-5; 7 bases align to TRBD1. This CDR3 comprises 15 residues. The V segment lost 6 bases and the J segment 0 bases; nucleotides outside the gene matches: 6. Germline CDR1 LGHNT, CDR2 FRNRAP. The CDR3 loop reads CASGQTGYSTDTQYF. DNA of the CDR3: TGTGCTAGTGGCCAGACAGGGTACAGCACAGATACGCAGTATTTT.

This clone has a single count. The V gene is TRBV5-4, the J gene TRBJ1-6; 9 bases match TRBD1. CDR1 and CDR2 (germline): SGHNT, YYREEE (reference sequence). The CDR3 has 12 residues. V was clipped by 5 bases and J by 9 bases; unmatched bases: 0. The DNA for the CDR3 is TGTGCCAGCAGGGACAGGGGTTCACCCCTCCACTTT. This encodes CASRDRGSPLHF.